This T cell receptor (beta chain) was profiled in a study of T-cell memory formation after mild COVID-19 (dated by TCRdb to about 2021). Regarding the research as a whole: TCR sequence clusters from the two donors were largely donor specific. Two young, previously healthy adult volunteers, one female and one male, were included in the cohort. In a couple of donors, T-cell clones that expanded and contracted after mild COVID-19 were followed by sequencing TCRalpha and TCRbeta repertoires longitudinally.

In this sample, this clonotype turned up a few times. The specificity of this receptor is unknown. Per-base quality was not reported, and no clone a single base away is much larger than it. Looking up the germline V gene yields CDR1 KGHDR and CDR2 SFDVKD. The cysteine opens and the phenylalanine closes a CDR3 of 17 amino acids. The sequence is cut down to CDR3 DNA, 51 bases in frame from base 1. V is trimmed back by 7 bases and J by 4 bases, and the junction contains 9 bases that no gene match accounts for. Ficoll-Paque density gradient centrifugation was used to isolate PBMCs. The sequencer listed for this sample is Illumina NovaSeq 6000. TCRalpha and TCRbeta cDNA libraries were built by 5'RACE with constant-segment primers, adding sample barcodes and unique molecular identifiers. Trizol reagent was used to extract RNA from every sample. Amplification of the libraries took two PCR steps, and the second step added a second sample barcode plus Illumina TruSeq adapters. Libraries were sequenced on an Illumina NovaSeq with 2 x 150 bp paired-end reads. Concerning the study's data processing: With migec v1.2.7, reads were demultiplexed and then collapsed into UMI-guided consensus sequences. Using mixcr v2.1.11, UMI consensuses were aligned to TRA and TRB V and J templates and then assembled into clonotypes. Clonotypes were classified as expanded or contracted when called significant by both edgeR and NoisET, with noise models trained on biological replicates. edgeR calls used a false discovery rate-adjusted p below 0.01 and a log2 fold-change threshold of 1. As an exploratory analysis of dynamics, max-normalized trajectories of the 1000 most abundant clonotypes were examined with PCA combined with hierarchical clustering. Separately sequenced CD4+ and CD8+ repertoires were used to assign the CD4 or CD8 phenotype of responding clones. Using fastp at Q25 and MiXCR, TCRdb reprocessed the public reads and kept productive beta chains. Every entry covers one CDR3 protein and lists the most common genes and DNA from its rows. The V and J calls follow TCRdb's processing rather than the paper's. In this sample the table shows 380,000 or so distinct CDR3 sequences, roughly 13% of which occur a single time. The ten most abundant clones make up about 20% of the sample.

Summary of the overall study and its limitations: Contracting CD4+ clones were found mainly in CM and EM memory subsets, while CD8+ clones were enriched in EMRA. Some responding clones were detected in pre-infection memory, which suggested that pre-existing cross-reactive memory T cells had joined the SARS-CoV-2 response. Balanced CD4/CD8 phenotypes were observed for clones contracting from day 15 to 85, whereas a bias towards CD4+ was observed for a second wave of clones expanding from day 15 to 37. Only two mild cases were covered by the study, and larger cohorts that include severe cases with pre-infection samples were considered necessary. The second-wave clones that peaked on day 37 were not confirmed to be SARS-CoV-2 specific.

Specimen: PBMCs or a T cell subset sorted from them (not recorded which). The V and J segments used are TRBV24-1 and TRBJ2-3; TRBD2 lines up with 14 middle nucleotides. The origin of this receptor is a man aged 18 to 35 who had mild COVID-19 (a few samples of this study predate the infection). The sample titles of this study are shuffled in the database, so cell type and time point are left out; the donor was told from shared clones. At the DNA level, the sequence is TGTGCCACCAGACCGGGACTAGCGGGGGTTGACGCAGATACGCAGTATTTT. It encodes CATRPGLAGVDADTQYF.